This T cell receptor (beta chain) was observed in a study of cytomegalovirus exposure and HLA in healthy donors (dated by TCRdb to 2016 to 2017). As for the study more broadly: In an earlier analysis of some 610 of the donors, less than 350 Gb of sequence data and roughly 100 million unique TCR beta sequences from approximately 180 million T cells were reported. A later analysis re-examined previously published TCR beta repertoires from more than 600 donors and added high-resolution HLA genotyping to investigate patterns of TCR occurrence. Roughly 5 DR-DQ haplotypes were handled as single units for association and clustering, since linkage in the cohort was strong. In a later genetic analysis, genome-wide SNP genotypes for about three fifths of the roughly 670 donors were used, and that subset was treated as a discovery cohort. A separate validation cohort of about 110 different subjects was used in addition to the roughly 670-subject first cohort. About 280 gigabases of sequencing data and about 92 million unique TCR sequences made up an early release that covered under 750 HLA-typed donors. The study profiled the T cell repertoires of more than 500 subjects by immunosequencing and related them to cytomegalovirus serostatus. Rather than using new phenotypic data, the later analysis identified candidate immune exposures from TCR beta sequences and from how often those sequences occurred across donors. The study aimed to test whether signatures of past pathogen exposure could be identified by cataloging public T cell receptors. All discovery cohort repertoires had been generated using a single sequencing platform. In an earlier analysis of several hundred of the donors, high-throughput TCR beta sequencing was used to judge whether each TCR beta V gene segment behaved as functional or pseudogenic. The number of donors typed differed by locus, with 629-630 for A, B, C, DRB1 and DQB1, more than 500 for DQA1, about 610 for DPA1, and about 450 for DPB1. On average, around 240,000 unique TCR beta nucleotide sequences were sequenced per donor among fewer than 500 genotyped donors of the cohort, with 15% to 20% of those sequences being non-productive. High-throughput TCR immunosequencing, statistical association of individual TCRs with disease status, and machine learning were combined to predict cytomegalovirus infection status. HLA typing included class I and class II loci at four-digit resolution. Donor age, sex, ethnicity and CMV serostatus were compiled together with the repertoire data. The genetic ancestry cluster associated with self-reported Caucasian donors included roughly 84% of the 398 genotyped donors.

Broad study findings and their caveats: Only TCR beta chains were sequenced in this cohort, and the absence of alpha or paired-chain data limited detectable features. Cytomegalovirus status was reported to be diagnosed by the classifier with high specificity and sensitivity in both the original and validation cohorts. Assigning TCR associations to individual alleles was difficult when HLA alleles, especially DR and DQ, strongly co-occurred. Most TCR sequences were seen in very few donors, while some public TCRs were found in many individuals. Correlated functional status among segregating V segments might reflect linkage disequilibrium, but an unknown experimental factor could not be ruled out. In a later analysis, TCR association rates were found to vary across HLA loci, with the most associated TCRs seen for DRB1 alleles and the fewest for HLA-C alleles. Compared with the approximately 700-donor mean, donors in an Asian-associated ancestry cluster had fewer N-insertions in productive TCRs, according to a later genetic analysis. A further reported finding was that TCR beta sequences accurately predicted the HLA-A and HLA-B alleles for most subjects in the first cohort. In a later analysis, about 16,000 TCR beta sequences were associated with specific HLA alleles at a false discovery rate of 0.05. Some 15 rarely observed V segments, including chromosome 9 orphons, were excluded from the earlier analysis of a few hundred of the donors because counts were too low. In an earlier analysis of some 640 of the donors, most TCR beta V segments were observed in productive rearrangements about 87% or about 30% of the time, broadly matching IMGT annotations. Presence/absence analyses assumed roughly uniform sequencing depth across donors, an assumption that may not hold. According to the authors, the approach could potentially be generalized to other disease states and immunological phenotypes. The study gave a list of about 150 TCR beta chains associated with cytomegalovirus. A later analysis found that HLA-associated TCR beta chains were more clonally expanded and had lower generation probabilities than equally common non-associated chains. Several of the top co-occurrence clusters appeared to be linked to parvovirus B19, influenza, CMV and Epstein-Barr virus, according to a later analysis. A later genetic analysis associated a missense DCLRE1C variant with V-gene and J-gene trimming of TCR beta chains, and an independent cohort replicated the association. For the cohort, immune exposure information was limited to CMV serostatus. Some IMGT-functional V segments, including TRBV6-2 and TRBV6-3, could not be distinguished by the 87-base-pair reads and were therefore excluded. HLA typing was unavailable for some donors at each locus, so association tests used only the typed subset. In a later analysis, most CMV-associated TCR beta chains were found to appear HLA-restricted, with HLA associations seemingly driven largely by CMV exposure. A cluster of highly shared sequence variants was judged likely to represent a technical artifact of the sequencing pipeline. In vitro tests confirmed that a few of the cytomegalovirus-associated TCR beta chains recognize cytomegalovirus antigens.

The cohort comprised 670 or so healthy bone marrow donors. At the time of sampling, all cohort members were nominally healthy, though unrecorded immune exposures were likely present. The donor was CMV seronegative and was included in the group of several hundred seronegative cohort members. A peripheral blood sample was collected from each donor, and TCR beta sequencing was performed on peripheral blood mononuclear cells. The Qiagen DNeasy Blood Extraction Kit was used to extract genomic DNA from the blood cell samples. As concerns this clone: Its recognized antigen is unknown. No qualities accompany the bases; no much larger clone lies one base away.

The library was prepared using the immunoSEQ multiplex PCR assay. A mixture of 60 forward primers for TCR Vbeta segments and 13 reverse primers for TCR Jbeta segments was used in the multiplex PCR. The CDR3 region of rearranged TCR beta genes was amplified from genomic DNA with a multiplex PCR assay. The Illumina HiSeq System was used to sequence the amplified TCR beta libraries as 87-base-pair reads. In the source study's methods: A later analysis tallied some 79 million unique TCR beta chains across the 700 or so repertoires, and approximately 12 million of those chains were shared by two or more donors. Raw reads were error-corrected and collapsed into unique sequences with a nearest-neighbor algorithm that merged closely related sequences to remove PCR and sequencing errors. V, D and J gene segments were assigned by aligning CDR3 sequences to IMGT reference sequences. For a sequence to be retained, a match of at least six nucleotides to both a V gene segment and a J gene segment was required. Rearrangements were called productive when the CDR3 lacked stop codons and stayed in frame with V and J; all others were non-productive. Following IMGT convention, CDR3 was defined as the stretch from the second conserved V-encoded cysteine up to the conserved J-encoded phenylalanine. The earlier analysis of 500 to 750 of the donors excluded any sequence lacking an unambiguous match to a single V gene segment. In an earlier analysis of 587 of the donors, a V segment was called functional when productive rearrangements were above 56.7%, and segregating when the standard deviation between donors exceeded 5%. To diagnose cytomegalovirus status from the catalog of TCR beta chain sequences, a statistical classification framework was built. In a later analysis, V and J genes were assigned by comparing TCR nucleotide sequences against IMGT/GENE-DB human TR gene sequences. Using the TCRdist pipeline, a later analysis assigned CDR3 sequences along with most-parsimonious VDJ recombination scenarios. In a later analysis, each TCR beta chain was defined by its CDR3 amino acid sequence together with its V-gene family, and reads lacking a unique V-gene family were excluded. To address suspected cross-contamination and a sequencing artifact, a later analysis removed a few hundred highly shared, low-generation-probability nucleotide sequences. For each public chain, a later analysis derived a clonal expansion index from normalized ranks of inferred template counts within each repertoire. In a later analysis, generation probabilities were computed with a VDJ recombination model fitted to out-of-frame rearrangements, and the resulting probabilities were checked against IGoR. Hypergeometric tests were used in a later analysis to score TCR-TCR, TCR-HLA and TCR-CMV co-occurrence, with a repertoire-size bias correction applied to the TCR pairs. In a later analysis, false discovery rates were estimated by permuting HLA or CMV assignments 20 times. In a later analysis, co-occurring TCRs were grouped using DBSCAN, and TCRdist sequence similarity was added for clustering within HLA-allele-positive subsets. Repertoires with fewer than 30,000 or more than 120,000 public chains were left out of co-occurrence clustering, as were five repertoires with anomalous nucleotide sharing. TCRdb retrieved this table from immuneACCESS and kept in-frame rearrangements only. Not all clones are present; in checked studies, unresolved V genes account for under half, and no reason is known for the remainder. The DNA gave D and trimming, while V, J and clone size come from that table. This sample comprises 200,000 to 250,000 clones, roughly three quarters of them detected only once. The top ten clonotypes cover about 1.8% of the sample.

From a lookup of the germline V gene, CDR1 and CDR2 are SGDLS and YYNGEE. V is pruned by 4 bases and J by 7 bases, leaving 9 bases of the junction without a gene match. From cysteine to phenylalanine, the CDR3 is 15 amino acids long. The DNA shown is the 45-base CDR3, in frame from base 1. Source material: PBMCs. This TCR came from a man in his forties or fifties in good health and CMV-seronegative. This receptor chain uses TRBV9 and TRBJ1-4; 8 bases in between match TRBD1. The DNA is as follows: TGTGCCAGCAGCTCCCGGGACAGGACAGGTGAAAAACTGTTTTTT. Translated, it reads CASSSRDRTGEKLFF.